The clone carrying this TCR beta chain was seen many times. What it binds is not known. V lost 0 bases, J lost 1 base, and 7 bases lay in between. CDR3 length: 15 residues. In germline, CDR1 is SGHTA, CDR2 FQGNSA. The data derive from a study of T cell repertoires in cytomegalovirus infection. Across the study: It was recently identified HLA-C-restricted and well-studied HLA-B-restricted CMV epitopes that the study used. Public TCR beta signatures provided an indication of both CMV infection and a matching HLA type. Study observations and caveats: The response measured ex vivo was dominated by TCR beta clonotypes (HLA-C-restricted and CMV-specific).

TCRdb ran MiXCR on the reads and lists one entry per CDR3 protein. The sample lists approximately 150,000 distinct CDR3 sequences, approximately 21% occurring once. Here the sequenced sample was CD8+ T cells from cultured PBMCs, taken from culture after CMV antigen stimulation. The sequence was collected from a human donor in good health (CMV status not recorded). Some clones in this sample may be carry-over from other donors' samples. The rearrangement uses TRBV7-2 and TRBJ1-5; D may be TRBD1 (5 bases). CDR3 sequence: CASSLAGESNQPQHF. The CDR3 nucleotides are TGTGCCAGCAGCTTAGCAGGGGAGAGCAATCAGCCCCAGCATTTT.